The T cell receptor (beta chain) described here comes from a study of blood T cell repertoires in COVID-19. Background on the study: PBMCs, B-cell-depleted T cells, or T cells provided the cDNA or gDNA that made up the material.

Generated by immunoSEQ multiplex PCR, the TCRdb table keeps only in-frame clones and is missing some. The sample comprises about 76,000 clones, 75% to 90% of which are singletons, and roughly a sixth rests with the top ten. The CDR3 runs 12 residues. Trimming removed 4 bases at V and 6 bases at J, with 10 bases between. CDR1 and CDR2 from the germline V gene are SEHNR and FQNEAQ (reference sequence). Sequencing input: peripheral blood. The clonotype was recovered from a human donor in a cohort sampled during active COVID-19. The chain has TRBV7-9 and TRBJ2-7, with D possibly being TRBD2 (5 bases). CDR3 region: CASSSNGIEQYF. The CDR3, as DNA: TGTGCCAGCAGCTCAAACGGGATCGAGCAGTACTTC.